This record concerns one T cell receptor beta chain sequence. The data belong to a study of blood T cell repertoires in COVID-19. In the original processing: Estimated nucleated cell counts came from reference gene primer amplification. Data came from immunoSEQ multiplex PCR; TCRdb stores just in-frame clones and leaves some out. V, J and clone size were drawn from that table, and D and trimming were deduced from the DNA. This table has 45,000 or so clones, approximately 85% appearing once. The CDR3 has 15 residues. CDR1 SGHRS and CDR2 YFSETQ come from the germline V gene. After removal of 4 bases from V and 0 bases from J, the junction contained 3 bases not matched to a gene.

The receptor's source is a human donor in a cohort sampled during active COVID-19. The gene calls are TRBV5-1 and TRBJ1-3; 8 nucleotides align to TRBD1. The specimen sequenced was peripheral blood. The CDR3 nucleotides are TGCGCCAGCAGCATGGGACAGGCCTCTGGAAACACCATATATTTT. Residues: CASSMGQASGNTIYF.